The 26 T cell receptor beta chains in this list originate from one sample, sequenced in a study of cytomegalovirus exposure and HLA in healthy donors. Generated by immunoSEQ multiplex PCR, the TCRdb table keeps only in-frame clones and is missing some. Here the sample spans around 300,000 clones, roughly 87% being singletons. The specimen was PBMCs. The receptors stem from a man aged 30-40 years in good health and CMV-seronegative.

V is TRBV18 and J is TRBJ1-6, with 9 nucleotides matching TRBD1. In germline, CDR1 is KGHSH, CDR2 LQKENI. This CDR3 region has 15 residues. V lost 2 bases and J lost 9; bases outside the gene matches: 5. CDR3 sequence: CASSPEGTGLSPLHF. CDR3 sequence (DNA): TGTGCCAGCTCACCAGAGGGGACAGGGCTTTCACCCCTCCACTTT.

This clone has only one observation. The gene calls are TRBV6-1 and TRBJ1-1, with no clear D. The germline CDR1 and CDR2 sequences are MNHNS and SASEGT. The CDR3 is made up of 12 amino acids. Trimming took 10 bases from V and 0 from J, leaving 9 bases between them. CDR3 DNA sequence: TGTGCCACCAACTTGGTGAACACTGAAGCTTTCTTT. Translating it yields CATNLVNTEAFF.

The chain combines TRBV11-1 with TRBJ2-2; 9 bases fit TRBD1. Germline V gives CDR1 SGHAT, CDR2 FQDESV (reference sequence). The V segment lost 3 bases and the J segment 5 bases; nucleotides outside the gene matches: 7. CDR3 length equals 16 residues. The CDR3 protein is CASSFRQGVRTGELFF. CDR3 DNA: TGTGCCAGCAGCTTCAGACAGGGGGTGCGGACCGGGGAGCTGTTTTTT.

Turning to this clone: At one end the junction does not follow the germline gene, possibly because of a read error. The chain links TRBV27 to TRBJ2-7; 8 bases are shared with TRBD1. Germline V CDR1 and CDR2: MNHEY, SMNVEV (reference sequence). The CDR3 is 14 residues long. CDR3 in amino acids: CASSSSGTGPVRHF. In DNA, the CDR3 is TGTGCCAGCAGTTCGTCCGGGACAGGTCCGGTTCGGCACTTC.

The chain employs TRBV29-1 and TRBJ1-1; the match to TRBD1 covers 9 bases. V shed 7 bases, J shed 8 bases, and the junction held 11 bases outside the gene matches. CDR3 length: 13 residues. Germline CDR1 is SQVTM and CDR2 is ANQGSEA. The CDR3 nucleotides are TGCAGCGCCGAACCGGGACAGGGATCCGAAGCTTTCTTT. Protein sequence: CSAEPGQGSEAFF.

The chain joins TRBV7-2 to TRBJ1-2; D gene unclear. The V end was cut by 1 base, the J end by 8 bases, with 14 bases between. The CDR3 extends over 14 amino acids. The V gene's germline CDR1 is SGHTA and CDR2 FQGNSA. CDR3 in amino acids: CASSLGAGSGGYTF. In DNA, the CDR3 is TGTGCCAGCAGCTTAGGGGCAGGATCTGGGGGCTACACCTTC.

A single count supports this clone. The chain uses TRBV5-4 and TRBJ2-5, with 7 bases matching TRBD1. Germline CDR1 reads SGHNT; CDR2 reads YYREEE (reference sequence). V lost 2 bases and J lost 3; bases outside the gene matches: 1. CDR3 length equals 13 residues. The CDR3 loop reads CASSFQGEETQYF. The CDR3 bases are TGTGCCAGCAGCTTTCAGGGGGAAGAGACCCAGTACTTC. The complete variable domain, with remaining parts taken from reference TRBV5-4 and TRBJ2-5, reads ETGVTQSPTHLIKTRGQQVTLRCSSQSGHNTVSWYQQALGQGPQFIFQYYREEENGRGNFPPRFSGLQFPNYSSELNVNALELDDSALYLCASSFQGEETQYFGPGTRLLVL.

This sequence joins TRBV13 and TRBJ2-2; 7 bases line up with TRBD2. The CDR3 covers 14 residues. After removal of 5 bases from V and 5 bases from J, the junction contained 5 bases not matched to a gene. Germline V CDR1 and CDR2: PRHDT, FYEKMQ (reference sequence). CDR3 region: CASSPGGRTGELFF. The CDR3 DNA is TGTGCCAGCAGCCCGGGGGGACGGACCGGGGAGCTGTTTTTT. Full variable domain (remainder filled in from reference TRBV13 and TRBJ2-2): AAGVIQSPRHLIKEKRETATLKCYPIPRHDTVYWYQQGPGQDPQFLISFYEKMQSDKGSIPDRFSAQQFSDYHSELNMSSLELGDSALYFCASSPGGRTGELFFGEGSRLTVL.

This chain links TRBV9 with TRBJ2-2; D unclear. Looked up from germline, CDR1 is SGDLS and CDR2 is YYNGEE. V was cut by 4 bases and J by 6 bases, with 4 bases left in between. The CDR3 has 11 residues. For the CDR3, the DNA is TGTGCCAGCAGCTCCTCCGGGGAGCTGTTTTTT. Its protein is CASSSSGELFF.

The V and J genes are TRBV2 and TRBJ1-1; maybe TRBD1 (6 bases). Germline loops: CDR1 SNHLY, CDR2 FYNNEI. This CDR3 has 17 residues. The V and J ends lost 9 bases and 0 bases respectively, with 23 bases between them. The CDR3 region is CARPMAGARSMNTEAFF. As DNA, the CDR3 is TGTGCCAGACCCATGGCAGGGGCCCGAAGCATGAACACTGAAGCTTTCTTT.

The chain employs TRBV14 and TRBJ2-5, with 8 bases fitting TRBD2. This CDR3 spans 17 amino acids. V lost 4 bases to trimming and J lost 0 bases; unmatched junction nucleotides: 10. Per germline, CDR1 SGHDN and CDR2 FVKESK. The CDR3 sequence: CASSPSPQRGYQETQYF. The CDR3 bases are TGTGCCAGCAGCCCCTCCCCCCAGCGGGGGTACCAAGAGACCCAGTACTTC.

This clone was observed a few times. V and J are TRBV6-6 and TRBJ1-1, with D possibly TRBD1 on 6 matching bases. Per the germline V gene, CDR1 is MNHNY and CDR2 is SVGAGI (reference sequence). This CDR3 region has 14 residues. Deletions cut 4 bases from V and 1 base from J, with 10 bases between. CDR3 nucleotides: TGTGCCAGCAGTTTGACAGGAGCGAACACTGAAGCTTTCTTT. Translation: CASSLTGANTEAFF.

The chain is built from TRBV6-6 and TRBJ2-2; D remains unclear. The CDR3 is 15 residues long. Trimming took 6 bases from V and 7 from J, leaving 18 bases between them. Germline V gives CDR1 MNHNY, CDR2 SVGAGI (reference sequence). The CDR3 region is CASSTPRQIIGELFF. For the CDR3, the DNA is TGTGCCAGCAGCACCCCGAGACAAATCATCGGGGAGCTGTTTTTT.

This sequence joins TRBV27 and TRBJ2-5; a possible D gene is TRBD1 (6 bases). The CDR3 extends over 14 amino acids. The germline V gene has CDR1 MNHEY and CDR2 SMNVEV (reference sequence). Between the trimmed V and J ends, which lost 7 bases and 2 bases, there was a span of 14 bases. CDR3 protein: CASTPTGVQETQYF. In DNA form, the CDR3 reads TGTGCCAGCACCCCGACAGGAGTTCAAGAGACCCAGTACTTC.

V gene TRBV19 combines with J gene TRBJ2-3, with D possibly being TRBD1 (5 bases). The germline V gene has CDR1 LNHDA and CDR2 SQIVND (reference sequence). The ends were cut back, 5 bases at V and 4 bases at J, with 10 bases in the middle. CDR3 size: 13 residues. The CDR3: CASSPGLADTQYF. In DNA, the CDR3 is TGTGCCAGTAGTCCAGGGTTAGCAGATACGCAGTATTTT.

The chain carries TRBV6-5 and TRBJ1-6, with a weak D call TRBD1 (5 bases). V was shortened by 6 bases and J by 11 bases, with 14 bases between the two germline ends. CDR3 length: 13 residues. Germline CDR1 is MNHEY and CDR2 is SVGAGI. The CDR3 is CASRLGDFAPLHF. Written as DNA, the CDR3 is TGTGCCAGCAGATTAGGGGATTTTGCACCCCTCCACTTT.

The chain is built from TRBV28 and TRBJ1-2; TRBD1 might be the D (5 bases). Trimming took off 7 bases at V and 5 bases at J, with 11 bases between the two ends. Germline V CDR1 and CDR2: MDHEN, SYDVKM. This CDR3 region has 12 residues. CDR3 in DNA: TGTGCCAGCACGCAGGGCTTTTATGGCTACACCTTC. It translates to CASTQGFYGYTF.

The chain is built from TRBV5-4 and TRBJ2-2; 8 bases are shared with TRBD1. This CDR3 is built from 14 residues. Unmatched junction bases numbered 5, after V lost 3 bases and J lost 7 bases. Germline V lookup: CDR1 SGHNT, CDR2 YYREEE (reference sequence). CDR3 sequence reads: CASSSTTGVGELFF. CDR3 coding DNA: TGTGCCAGCAGCTCGACGACAGGGGTCGGGGAGCTGTTTTTT. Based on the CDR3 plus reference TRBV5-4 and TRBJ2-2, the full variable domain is ETGVTQSPTHLIKTRGQQVTLRCSSQSGHNTVSWYQQALGQGPQFIFQYYREEENGRGNFPPRFSGLQFPNYSSELNVNALELDDSALYLCASSSTTGVGELFFGEGSRLTVL.

The DNA of the CDR3 is TGTGCCAGCAGCTCTCGAGCGGGGCAGCGGGCGCAGTATTTT. It yields the protein CASSSRAGQRAQYF. The rearrangement uses TRBV5-4 and TRBJ2-3; 7 bases match TRBD2. Germline CDR1 SGHNT, CDR2 YYREEE (reference sequence). V dropped 3 bases and J dropped 10; count of bases not matched to a gene: 11. The CDR3 runs 14 residues.

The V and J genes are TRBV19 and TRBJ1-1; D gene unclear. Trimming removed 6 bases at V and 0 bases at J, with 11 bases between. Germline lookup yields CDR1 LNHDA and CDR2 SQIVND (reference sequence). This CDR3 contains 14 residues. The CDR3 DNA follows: TGTGCCAGTAGGTCAGGAAACTTGAACACTGAAGCTTTCTTT. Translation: CASRSGNLNTEAFF.

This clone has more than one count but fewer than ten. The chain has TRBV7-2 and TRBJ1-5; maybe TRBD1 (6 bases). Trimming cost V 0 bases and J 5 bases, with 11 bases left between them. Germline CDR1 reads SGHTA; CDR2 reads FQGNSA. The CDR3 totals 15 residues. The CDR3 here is CASSLASDSYQPQHF. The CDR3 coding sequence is TGTGCCAGCAGCTTAGCCTCGGACAGCTATCAGCCCCAGCATTTT.

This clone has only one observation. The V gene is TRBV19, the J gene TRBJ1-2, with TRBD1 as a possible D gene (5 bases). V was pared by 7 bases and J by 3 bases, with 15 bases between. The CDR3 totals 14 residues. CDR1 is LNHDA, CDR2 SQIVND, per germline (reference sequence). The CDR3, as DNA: TGTGCCAGTATAGGGGCCGGCACGGACTATGGCTACACCTTC. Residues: CASIGAGTDYGYTF.

The CDR3: CASSAQGFTSGGTDTQYF. CDR3 bases: TGTGCCAGCAGCGCACAGGGCTTCACTAGCGGGGGCACAGATACGCAGTATTTT. The chain has TRBV7-9 and TRBJ2-3; 10 bases agree with TRBD2. The CDR3 totals 18 residues. Germline CDR1 reads SEHNR; CDR2 reads FQNEAQ (reference sequence). J gave up 1 base and V 5 bases, and 12 bases lay outside the gene matches.

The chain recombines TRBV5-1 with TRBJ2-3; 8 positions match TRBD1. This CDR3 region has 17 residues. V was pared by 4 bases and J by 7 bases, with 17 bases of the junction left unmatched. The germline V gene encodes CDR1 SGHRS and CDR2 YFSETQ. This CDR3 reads CASSRAGQGQRTNTQYF. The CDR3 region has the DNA TGCGCCAGCAGCCGCGCTGGACAGGGTCAGAGGACAAATACGCAGTATTTT.

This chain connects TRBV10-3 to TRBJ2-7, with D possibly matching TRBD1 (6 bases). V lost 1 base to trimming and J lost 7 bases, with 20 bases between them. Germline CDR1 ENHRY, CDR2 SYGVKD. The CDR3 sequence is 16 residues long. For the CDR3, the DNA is TGTGCCATCAGTGAGTTCACAGAGGGTAAAGGGGGAGAGCAGTACTTC. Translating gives CAISEFTEGKGGEQYF.

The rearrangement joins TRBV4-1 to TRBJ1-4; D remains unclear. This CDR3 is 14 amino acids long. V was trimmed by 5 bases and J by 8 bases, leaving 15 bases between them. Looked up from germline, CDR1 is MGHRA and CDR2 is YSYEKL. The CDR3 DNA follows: TGCGCCAGCAGCTTGCGGGAGTGGGGAGAAAAACTGTTTTTT. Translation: CASSLREWGEKLFF.